Listed below are T cell receptor beta chains from one sample, sequenced in a study of blood T cells in healthy people across ages. TCRdb analysed the 5' RACE reads with MiXCR anew, one entry per CDR3 protein. Here the sample spans 550,000 to 700,000 distinct CDR3 sequences, approximately 30% being singletons. The sequenced sample consisted of blood. Receptors originate from a woman in her seventies in good health. Each CDR3 is given with its conserved first and last residue. A D gene is named only where the DNA matches it firmly. Not every row has a clone size; where given, it reads once, few, many or a size class.

D: .; J: TRBJ2-1; V: TRBV7-2; size: .; DNA: TGTGCCAGCAGCGGTCCTCCGGGATATAATGAGCAGTTCTTC; CDR3: CASSGPPGYNEQFF
D: .; J: TRBJ2-5; V: TRBV10-3; size: .; DNA: TGTGCCATCAACTCGACTGGGAATCTAGAGACCCAGTACTTC; CDR3: CAINSTGNLETQYF
D: TRBD2; J: TRBJ2-7; V: TRBV20-1; size: .; DNA: TGCAGTGCTAGAGAAAATAGCGGGTCATTCGCCTACGAGCAGTACTTC; CDR3: CSARENSGSFAYEQYF
D: TRBD1; J: TRBJ2-3; V: TRBV18; size: .; DNA: TGTGCCAGCTCACCCCCTTCAAAGGGGGCCACAGATACGCAGTATTTT; CDR3: CASSPPSKGATDTQYF
D: TRBD1; J: TRBJ1-1; V: TRBV27; size: .; DNA: TGTGCCAGCAGTCCGGGACAGGCTAGCTCTGAAGCTTTCTTT; CDR3: CASSPGQASSEAFF
D: .; J: TRBJ1-1; V: TRBV5-1; size: few; DNA: TGCGCCAGCAGCTGGAGCGGAGAGGGGGCTTTCTTT; CDR3: CASSWSGEGAFF
D: TRBD1; J: TRBJ2-7; V: TRBV5-1; size: few; DNA: TGCGCCAGCAGCTGGACAGGGAGTGTGAAAGAGCAGTACTTC; CDR3: CASSWTGSVKEQYF
D: .; J: TRBJ2-7; V: TRBV6-2/TRBV6-3; size: .; DNA: TGTGCCAGCAGTTACCAGGACGAAGATATAAGCTCCTACGAGCAGTACTTC; CDR3: CASSYQDEDISSYEQYF
D: .; J: TRBJ1-2; V: TRBV7-2; size: .; DNA: TGTGCCAGCAGCTTAGAACAGGGAATTGGCTACACCTTC; CDR3: CASSLEQGIGYTF
D: .; J: TRBJ1-4; V: TRBV27; size: few; DNA: TGTGCCAGCAGTTTTTGGGGCATCGAGGAAAAACTGTTTTTT; CDR3: CASSFWGIEEKLFF
D: TRBD1; J: TRBJ2-1; V: TRBV5-1; size: many; DNA: TGCGCCAGCAGCCCCGGACAGGGGAGCAATGAGCAGTTCTTC; CDR3: CASSPGQGSNEQFF
D: TRBD2; J: TRBJ2-1; V: TRBV5-1; size: few; DNA: TGCGCCAGCAGCTTAGTAGTCGGGGGGGTTCTCGGCGGACAGTTCTTC; CDR3: CASSLVVGGVLGGQFF
D: TRBD2; J: TRBJ2-2; V: TRBV5-1; size: .; DNA: TGCGCCAGCAGCTTGGCGGCTAGCGGGGGGCTACCTTCACGGGAGCTGTTTTTT; CDR3: CASSLAASGGLPSRELFF
D: .; J: TRBJ1-1; V: TRBV20-1; size: .; DNA: TGCAGTGCTAGAGATGGAATGGGTAAGGCTGAAGCTTTCTTT; CDR3: CSARDGMGKAEAFF
D: .; J: TRBJ1-1; V: TRBV3-1; size: few; DNA: TGTGCCAGCAGCGCCTTAGGGCGAGGGACTGAAGCTTTCTTT; CDR3: CASSALGRGTEAFF
D: TRBD2; J: TRBJ2-1; V: TRBV6-4; size: .; DNA: TGTGCCAGCAGCCCCCAAGTAGCGGGAGGGAATGAGCAGTTCTTC; CDR3: CASSPQVAGGNEQFF
D: TRBD2; J: TRBJ2-5; V: TRBV20-1; size: few; DNA: TGCAGTGCTATAGAGACTAGCGGGGGAGAGGAGACCCAGTACTTC; CDR3: CSAIETSGGEETQYF
D: TRBD1; J: TRBJ2-3; V: TRBV27; size: .; DNA: TGTGCCAGCAGTTTATGGGCCCTACAGGGGGCCGGTACGCAGTATTTT; CDR3: CASSLWALQGAGTQYF
D: .; J: TRBJ2-3; V: TRBV5-4; size: once; DNA: TGTGCCAGCAGGCGGGGTGGTGGCACAGATACGCAGTATTTT; CDR3: CASRRGGGTDTQYF
D: .; J: TRBJ2-5; V: TRBV4-1; size: .; DNA: TGCGCCAGCAGCCAACTGCAGGGGAGGGAGACCCGGTACTTC; CDR3: CASSQLQGRETRYF
D: TRBD1; J: TRBJ1-2; V: TRBV9; size: .; DNA: TGTGCCAGCAGCCACGGACAGGGGCTCAAGGATGGCTACACCTTC; CDR3: CASSHGQGLKDGYTF
D: .; J: TRBJ2-7; V: TRBV7-2; size: .; DNA: TGTGCCAGCAGCTTAAAGATTCATGAGGGGCACGAGCAGTACTTC; CDR3: CASSLKIHEGHEQYF
D: .; J: TRBJ1-1; V: TRBV2; size: few; DNA: TGTGCCAGCAGTGAAGAACGGGCCACTGAAGCTTTCTTT; CDR3: CASSEERATEAFF
D: TRBD1; J: TRBJ1-3; V: TRBV9; size: .; DNA: TGTGCCAGCAGCCCTGGGACAGGGGGGTCTGGAAACACCATATATTTT; CDR3: CASSPGTGGSGNTIYF
D: TRBD1; J: TRBJ1-6; V: TRBV12-3/TRBV12-4; size: .; DNA: TGTGCCAGCAGCCGGGACAGGGGCTTCAGCTCCTATAATTCACCCCTCCACTTT; CDR3: CASSRDRGFSSYNSPLHF
D: .; J: TRBJ2-1; V: TRBV2; size: once; DNA: TGTGCCACGGGCCGGGACTCCTACAATGAGCAGTTCTTC; CDR3: CATGRDSYNEQFF